The source of this TCR beta chain is a study of T cell responses to AZD1222 COVID-19 vaccine. Overall study: Pooled samples include second doses given at about 4 or 12 weeks. Regarding the study as a whole: As reported, nearly half of all spike-specific TCRs target variant regions that are unmutated. Baseline serostatus was positive in only a handful of AZD1222 recipients. Spike-specific TCR breadth and depth rose after two AZD1222 doses.

Measured with immunoSEQ multiplex PCR; TCRdb has only the in-frame clones, and not every one. The data contain about 180,000 clones, 88% of them seen just once; the ten biggest clones take up 6% to 8.5%. A word on this clone: Its specificity is unknown.

Germline V gene sequence: CDR1 MNHEY, CDR2 SVGAGI. The CDR3 contains 12 residues. Trimming stripped 7 bases from V and 9 bases from J, with 15 bases between. The receptor's source is an adult in good health. The V call is TRBV6-5, the J call TRBJ1-1, with a tentative D call TRBD1 (6 bases). The sample was peripheral blood, taken on day 0 of AZD1222 vaccination. The CDR3 coding sequence is TGTGCCAGCATCAACCTACAGGGACAAGCTTTCTTT. It specifies CASINLQGQAFF.